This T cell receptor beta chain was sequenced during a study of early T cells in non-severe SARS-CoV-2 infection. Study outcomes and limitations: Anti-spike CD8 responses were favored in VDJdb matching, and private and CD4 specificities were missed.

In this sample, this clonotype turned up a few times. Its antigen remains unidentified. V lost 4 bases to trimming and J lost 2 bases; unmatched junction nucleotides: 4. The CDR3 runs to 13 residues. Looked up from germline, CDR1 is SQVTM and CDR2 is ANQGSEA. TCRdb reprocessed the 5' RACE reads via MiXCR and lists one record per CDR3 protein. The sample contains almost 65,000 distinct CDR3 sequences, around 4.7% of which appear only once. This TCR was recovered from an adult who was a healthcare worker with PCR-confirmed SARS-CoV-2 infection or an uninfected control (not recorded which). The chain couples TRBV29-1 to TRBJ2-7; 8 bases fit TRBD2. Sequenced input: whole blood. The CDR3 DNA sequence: TGCAGCGTTGTATCAGCGGGGGCCTACGAGCAGTACTTC. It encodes CSVVSAGAYEQYF.